These 17 T cell receptor beta chains were all obtained from the same sample, sequenced in a study of blood T cell repertoires in COVID-19. Libraries were prepared by immunoSEQ multiplex PCR; TCRdb keeps only in-frame clonotypes and omits some of them. The repertoire consists of tens of thousands of clones, with less than 80% occurring once and the leading ten covering around a third. The sequenced sample was peripheral blood. Receptors originate from a man older than 75 with acute or convalescent COVID-19.

There are a few counts of this clone. V is TRBV5-5 and J is TRBJ2-7; 7 bases agree with TRBD1. The germline CDR1 and CDR2 sequences are SGHKS and YYEKEE (reference sequence). The CDR3 has 15 amino acids. J lost 2 bases, V lost 1 base, and 6 bases had no gene match. DNA for the CDR3: TGTGCCAGCAGCTTGAGTGCAGGACAGGCCTACGAGCAGTACTTC. Translated: CASSLSAGQAYEQYF.

The chain uses TRBV7-2 and TRBJ1-2; perhaps TRBD1 as D (5 bases). The CDR3 is 13 residues long. V lost 5 bases and J lost 7, with 14 bases in between. Germline CDR1 is SGHTA and CDR2 is FQGNSA. CDR3: CASSATQEGGYTF. The CDR3, as DNA: TGTGCCAGCAGCGCAACACAGGAAGGTGGCTACACCTTC. Full variable domain (rest looked up from reference TRBV7-2 and TRBJ1-2): GAGVSQSPSNKVTEKGKDVELRCDPISGHTALYWYRQSLGQGLEFLIYFQGNSAPDKSGLPSDRFSAERTGGSVSTLTIQRTQQEDSAVYLCASSATQEGGYTFGSGTRLTVV.

This clone was seen a handful of times. The chain employs TRBV29-1 and TRBJ1-1; 9 nucleotides agree with TRBD1. Per germline, CDR1 SQVTM and CDR2 ANQGSEA. The trim removed 7 bases at V and 5 bases at J, leaving 14 bases unmatched. This CDR3 has 15 amino acids. CDR3 region: CSALRLRTGETEAFF. The CDR3 nucleotides are TGCAGCGCTCTACGTCTACGGACAGGGGAAACTGAAGCTTTCTTT.

The rearrangement uses TRBV29-1 and TRBJ1-2, with 9 nucleotides matching TRBD1. This CDR3 is 13 amino acids long. The V gene end was trimmed by 4 bases and the J gene end by 4 bases; junction bases not matched to a gene: 4. Per the germline V gene, CDR1 is SQVTM and CDR2 is ANQGSEA. The CDR3 is CSVGTGERYGYTF. CDR3 nucleotide sequence: TGCAGCGTTGGGACAGGGGAACGCTATGGCTACACCTTC.

CDR3 in DNA: TGCAGCGTTGAAGAAGGGTCGGGGTTTAGGCACTTT. The encoded protein is CSVEEGSGFRHF. J is TRBJ1-6 and V is TRBV29-1; D unresolved. The ends were cut back, 0 bases at V and 19 bases at J, with 16 bases in the middle. The germline gives CDR1 SQVTM, CDR2 ANQGSEA. The CDR3 extends over 12 amino acids. The variable domain in full, with the rest retrieved from reference TRBV29-1 and TRBJ1-6, is SAVISQKPSRDICQRGTSLTIQCQVDSQVTMMFWYRQQPGQSLTLIATANQGSEATYESGFVIDKFPISRPNLTFSTLTVSNMSPEDSSIYLCSVEEGSGFRHFGNGTRLTVT.

J is TRBJ2-7 and V is TRBV19, with D perhaps matching TRBD1 (6 bases). Germline V lookup: CDR1 LNHDA, CDR2 SQIVND (reference sequence). The CDR3 length is 15 residues. The germline V and J ends were trimmed by 2 bases and 4 bases, with 15 bases remaining between them. This CDR3 is CASSITRGRTYEQYF. In nucleotides, the CDR3 is TGTGCCAGTAGTATAACCAGGGGTCGCACTTACGAGCAGTACTTC.

The V call is TRBV2, the J call TRBJ2-6, with TRBD2 identical over 13 bases. V shed 6 bases, J shed 0 bases, and the junction held 5 bases outside the gene matches. Germline assignment: CDR1 SNHLY and CDR2 FYNNEI. This CDR3 spans 18 amino acids. The CDR3 here is CASRETSGGFSGANVLTF. The CDR3, as DNA: TGTGCCAGCAGAGAGACTAGCGGGGGGTTCTCTGGGGCCAACGTCCTGACTTTC.

This sequence joins TRBV4-3 and TRBJ2-2, with 8 bases fitting TRBD1. J was trimmed by 4 bases and V by 8 bases; bases with no gene match: 9. Germline lookup yields CDR1 LGHNA and CDR2 YSLEER. This CDR3 is 15 amino acids long. This chain's CDR3 is CASARDRSFTGELFF. The CDR3 nucleotides read TGCGCCAGCGCCCGGGACAGGTCTTTCACCGGGGAGCTGTTTTTT.

The chain carries TRBV5-4 and TRBJ2-3; 10 bases map to TRBD2. Germline V gives CDR1 SGHNT, CDR2 YYREEE (reference sequence). V was clipped by 2 bases and J by 2 bases; unmatched bases: 5. CDR3 size: 16 residues. CDR3: CASSLVLAGSTDTQYF. The DNA for the CDR3 is TGTGCCAGCAGCTTAGTACTAGCGGGGTCCACAGATACGCAGTATTTT.

The chain combines TRBV7-2 with TRBJ2-1; D uncertain. CDR1 SGHTA and CDR2 FQGNSA come from the germline V gene. Trimming cost V 2 bases and J 10 bases, with 9 bases left between them. There are 12 residues in the CDR3. The CDR3 DNA reads TGTGCCAGCAGCTTAAGAGAGCACGAGCAGTTCTTC. Amino acids: CASSLREHEQFF. The variable domain in full, completed from reference TRBV7-2 and TRBJ2-1, reads GAGVSQSPSNKVTEKGKDVELRCDPISGHTALYWYRQSLGQGLEFLIYFQGNSAPDKSGLPSDRFSAERTGGSVSTLTIQRTQQEDSAVYLCASSLREHEQFFGPGTRLTVL.

The chain couples TRBV6-6 to TRBJ2-7, with 11 bases matching TRBD1. Germline-derived CDR1 and CDR2 are MNHNY and SVGAGI (reference sequence). The CDR3 is 15 amino acids. Germline trimming cut 4 bases from V and 1 base from J; bases unmatched to any gene: 3. CDR3 in amino acids: CASSSGTGGSYEQYF. In DNA form, the CDR3 reads TGTGCCAGCAGTTCCGGGACAGGGGGGTCCTACGAGCAGTACTTC.

The rearrangement joins TRBV5-1 to TRBJ2-6; D is uncertain. CDR3 length equals 16 residues. V lost 0 bases, J lost 0 bases, and 7 bases lay in between. Germline CDR1 and CDR2: SGHRS and YFSETQ. The CDR3: CASSLGLSSGANVLTF. CDR3 sequence (DNA): TGCGCCAGCAGCTTGGGACTTAGCTCTGGGGCCAACGTCCTGACTTTC.

This sequence joins TRBV11-3 and TRBJ2-1; possible D gene TRBD1, 6 bases. CDR1 is SGHNT and CDR2 is YENEEA in the germline V gene. The V gene lost 5 bases and the J gene lost 0 bases, with 11 bases spanning the gap. The CDR3 has 15 residues. The CDR3 here is CASSTGQSSYNEQFF. The DNA for the CDR3 is TGTGCCAGCAGCACCGGACAGAGCTCCTACAATGAGCAGTTCTTC.

The chain recombines TRBV5-6 with TRBJ1-2; TRBD1 agrees at 7 bases. V was clipped by 3 bases and J by 3 bases; unmatched bases: 2. Germline CDR1 reads SGHDT; CDR2 reads YYEEEE. CDR3 length: 13 amino acids. CDR3 nucleotides: TGTGCCAGCAGCTCCGACAGGGACTATGGCTACACCTTC. The encoded protein is CASSSDRDYGYTF.

V usage is TRBV29-1 and J usage is TRBJ2-3; perhaps TRBD2 as D (5 bases). Germline V gene lookup returns CDR1 SQVTM and CDR2 ANQGSEA. This CDR3 is built from 13 residues. Trimming stripped 2 bases from V and 6 bases from J, with 12 bases between. Here the CDR3 DNA reads TGCAGCGTTGAAAGTACGCGGGCGGATACGCAGTATTTT. Protein: CSVESTRADTQYF.

This clone was seen only a few times. The V and J genes are TRBV5-6 and TRBJ2-7; a possible D gene is TRBD1 (6 bases). Between the trimmed V and J ends, which lost 5 bases and 7 bases, there was a span of 13 bases. The CDR3 sequence is 12 residues long. CDR1 is SGHDT and CDR2 is YYEEEE in the germline V gene. The CDR3 DNA follows: TGTGCCAGCAGTCCCTACGACAGGGAGCAGTACTTC. Protein product: CASSPYDREQYF. Supplemented by reference TRBV5-6 and TRBJ2-7, the full variable domain reads DAGVTQSPTHLIKTRGQQVTLRCSPKSGHDTVSWYQQALGQGPQFIFQYYEEEERQRGNFPDRFSGHQFPNYSSELNVNALLLGDSALYLCASSPYDREQYFGPGTRLTVT.

CDR3 DNA sequence: TGCGCCAGCAGCCAAGATCCGGCGACTTGGACTAGCCAAGAGACCCAGTACTTC. Translated: CASSQDPATWTSQETQYF. The rearrangement uses TRBV4-1 and TRBJ2-5; 7 bases are a match to TRBD2. Looked up from germline, CDR1 is MGHRA and CDR2 is YSYEKL. This CDR3 spans 18 amino acids. Trimming cost V 0 bases and J 1 base; bases outside gene matches: 11.